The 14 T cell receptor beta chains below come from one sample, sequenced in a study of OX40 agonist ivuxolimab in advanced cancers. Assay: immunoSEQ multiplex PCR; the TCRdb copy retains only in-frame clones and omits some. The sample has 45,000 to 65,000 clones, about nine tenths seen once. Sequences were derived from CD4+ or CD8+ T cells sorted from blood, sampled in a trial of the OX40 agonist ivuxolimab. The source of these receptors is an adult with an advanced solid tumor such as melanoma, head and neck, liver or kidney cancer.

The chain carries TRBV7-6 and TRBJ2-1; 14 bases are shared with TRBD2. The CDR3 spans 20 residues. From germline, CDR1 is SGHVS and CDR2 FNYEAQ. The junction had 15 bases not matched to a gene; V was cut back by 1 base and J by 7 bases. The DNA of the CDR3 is TGTGCCAGCAGCTTAGAGGAGCTTTTGGGACTAGCGGGAGAGTGGAATGAGCAGTTCTTC. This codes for CASSLEELLGLAGEWNEQFF.

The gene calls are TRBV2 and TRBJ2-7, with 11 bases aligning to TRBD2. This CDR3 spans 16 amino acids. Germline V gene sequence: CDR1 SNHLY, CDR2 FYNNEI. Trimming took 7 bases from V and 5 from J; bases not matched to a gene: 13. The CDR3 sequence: CASKRDASGGTHEQYF. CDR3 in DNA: TGTGCCAGCAAGAGGGACGCTAGCGGGGGGACCCACGAGCAGTACTTC. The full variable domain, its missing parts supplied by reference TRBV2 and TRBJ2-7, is EPEVTQTPSHQVTQMGQEVILRCVPISNHLYFYWYRQILGQKVEFLVSFYNNEISEKSEIFDDQFSVERPDGSNFTLKIRSTKLEDSAMYFCASKRDASGGTHEQYFGPGTRLTVT.

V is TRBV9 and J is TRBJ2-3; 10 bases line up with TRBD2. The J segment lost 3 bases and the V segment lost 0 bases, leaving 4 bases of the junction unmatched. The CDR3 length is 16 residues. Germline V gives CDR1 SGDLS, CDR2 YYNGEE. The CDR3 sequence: CASSVEPSGRTDTQYF. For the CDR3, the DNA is TGTGCCAGCAGCGTAGAACCTAGCGGGAGAACAGATACGCAGTATTTT. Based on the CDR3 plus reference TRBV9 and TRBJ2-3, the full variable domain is DSGVTQTPKHLITATGQRVTLRCSPRSGDLSVYWYQQSLDQGLQFLIQYYNGEERAKGNILERFSAQQFPDLHSELNLSSLELGDSALYFCASSVEPSGRTDTQYFGPGTRLTVL.

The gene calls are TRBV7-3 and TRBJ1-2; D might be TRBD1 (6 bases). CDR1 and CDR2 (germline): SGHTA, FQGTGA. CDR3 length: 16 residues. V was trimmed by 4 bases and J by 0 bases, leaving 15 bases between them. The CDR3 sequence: CASSSGQTWANYGYTF. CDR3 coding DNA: TGTGCCAGCAGCTCCGGACAGACCTGGGCTAACTATGGCTACACCTTC.

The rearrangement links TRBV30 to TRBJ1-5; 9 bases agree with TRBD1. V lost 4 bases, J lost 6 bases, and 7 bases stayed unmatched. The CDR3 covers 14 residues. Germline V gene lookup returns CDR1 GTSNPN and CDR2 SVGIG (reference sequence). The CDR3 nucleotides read TGTGCCTGGACCAGACAGGGGGGGGGTCAGCCCCAGCATTTT. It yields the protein CAWTRQGGGQPQHF.

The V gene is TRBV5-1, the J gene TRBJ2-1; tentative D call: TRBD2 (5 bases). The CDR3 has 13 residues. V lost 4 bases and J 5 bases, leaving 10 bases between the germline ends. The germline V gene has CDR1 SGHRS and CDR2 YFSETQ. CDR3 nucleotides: TGCGCCAGCAGCGGAGGACTGAACAATGAGCAGTTCTTC. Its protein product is CASSGGLNNEQFF.

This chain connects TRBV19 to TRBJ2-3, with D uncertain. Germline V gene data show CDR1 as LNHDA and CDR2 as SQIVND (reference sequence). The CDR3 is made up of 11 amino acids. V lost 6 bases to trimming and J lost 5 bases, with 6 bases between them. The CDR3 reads CASRGEDTQYF. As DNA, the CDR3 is TGTGCCAGTAGGGGCGAAGATACGCAGTATTTT.

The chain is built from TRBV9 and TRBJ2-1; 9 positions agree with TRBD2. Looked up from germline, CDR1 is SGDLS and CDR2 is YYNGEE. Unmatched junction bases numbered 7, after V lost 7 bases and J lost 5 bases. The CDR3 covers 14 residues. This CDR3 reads CASSKRGDHNEQFF. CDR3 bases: TGTGCCAGCTCCAAGCGGGGGGACCACAATGAGCAGTTCTTC. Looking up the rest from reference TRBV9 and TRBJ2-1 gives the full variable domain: DSGVTQTPKHLITATGQRVTLRCSPRSGDLSVYWYQQSLDQGLQFLIQYYNGEERAKGNILERFSAQQFPDLHSELNLSSLELGDSALYFCASSKRGDHNEQFFGPGTRLTVL.

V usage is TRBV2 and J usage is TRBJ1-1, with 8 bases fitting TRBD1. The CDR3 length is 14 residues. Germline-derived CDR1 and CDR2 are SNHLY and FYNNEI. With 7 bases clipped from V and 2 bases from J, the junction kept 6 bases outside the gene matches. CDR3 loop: CASTRTGTNTEAFF. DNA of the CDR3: TGTGCCAGCACTCGGACAGGGACAAACACTGAAGCTTTCTTT.

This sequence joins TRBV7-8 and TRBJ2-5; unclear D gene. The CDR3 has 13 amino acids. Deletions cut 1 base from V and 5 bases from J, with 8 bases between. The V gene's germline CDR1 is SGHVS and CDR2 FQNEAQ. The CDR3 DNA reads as TGTGCCAGCAGCTTAGTCCTCGGTGAGACCCAGTACTTC. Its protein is CASSLVLGETQYF. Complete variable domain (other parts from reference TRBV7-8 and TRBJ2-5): GAGVSQSPRYKVAKRGQDVALRCDPISGHVSLFWYQQALGQGPEFLTYFQNEAQLDKSGLPSDRFFAERPEGSVSTLKIQRTQQEDSAVYLCASSLVLGETQYFGPGTRLLVL.

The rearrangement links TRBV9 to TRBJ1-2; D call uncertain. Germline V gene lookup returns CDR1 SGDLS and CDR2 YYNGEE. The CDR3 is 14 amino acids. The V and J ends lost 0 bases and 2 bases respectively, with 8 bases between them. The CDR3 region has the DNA TGTGCCAGCAGCGTAGCCGGGATCAACTATGGCTACACCTTC. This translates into CASSVAGINYGYTF.

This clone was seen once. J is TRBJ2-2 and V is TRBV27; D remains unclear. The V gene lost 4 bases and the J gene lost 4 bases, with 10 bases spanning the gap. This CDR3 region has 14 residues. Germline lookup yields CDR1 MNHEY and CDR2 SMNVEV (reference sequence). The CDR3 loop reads CASSSNTATGELFF. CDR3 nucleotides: TGTGCCAGCAGTTCAAACACCGCCACCGGGGAGCTGTTTTTT.

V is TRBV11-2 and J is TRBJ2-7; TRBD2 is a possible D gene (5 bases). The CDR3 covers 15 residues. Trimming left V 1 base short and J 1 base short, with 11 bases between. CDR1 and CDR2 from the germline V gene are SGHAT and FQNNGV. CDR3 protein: CASSLAPSGSYEQYF. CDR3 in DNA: TGTGCCAGCAGCTTAGCCCCGAGCGGATCCTACGAGCAGTACTTC.

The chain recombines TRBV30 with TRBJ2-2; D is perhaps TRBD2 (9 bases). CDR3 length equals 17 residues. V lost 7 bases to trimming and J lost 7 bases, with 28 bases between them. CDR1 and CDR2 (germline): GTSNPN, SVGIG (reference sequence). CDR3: CASTDRVVAGANGELFF. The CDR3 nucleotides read TGTGCCTCGACGGACAGGGTGGTAGCGGGAGCTAACGGGGAGCTGTTTTTT.